This T cell receptor beta chain comes out of a study of T cells in Graves' hyperthyroidism and ophthalmopathy. This clonotype was recorded at least ten times. Researchers took RNA transcripts and amplified the TCR beta CDR3 regions from them. An initial round of RT-PCR targeting the TCR CDR3 relied on the HTBI primer set. Each CDR3 protein is one row after TCRdb ran MiXCR on the multiplex PCR reads. The table lists more than 550,000 distinct CDR3 sequences, about 45% of them singletons. This receptor was taken from an adult man with Graves' disease, either hyperthyroidism or ophthalmopathy (not recorded which). The sequenced sample was peripheral blood or thyroid tissue (not recorded which).

The CDR3 DNA follows: TGTGCCAGCAGCCAGTCGACAGGGAATGGGGAGCCCCAGCATTTT. It encodes CASSQSTGNGEPQHF. The gene calls are TRBV7-2 and TRBJ1-5; 7 nucleotides agree with TRBD1. J gave up 8 bases and V 5 bases, and 12 bases lay outside the gene matches. Germline values: CDR1 SGHTA, CDR2 FQGNSA. There are 15 residues in the CDR3.